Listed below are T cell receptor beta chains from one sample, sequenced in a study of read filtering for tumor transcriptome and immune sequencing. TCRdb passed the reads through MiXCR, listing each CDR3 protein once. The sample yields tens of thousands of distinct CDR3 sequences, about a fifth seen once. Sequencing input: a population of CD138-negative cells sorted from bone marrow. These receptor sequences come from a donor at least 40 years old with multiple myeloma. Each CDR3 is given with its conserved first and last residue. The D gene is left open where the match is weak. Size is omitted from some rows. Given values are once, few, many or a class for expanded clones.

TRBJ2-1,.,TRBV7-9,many,TGTGCCAGCCGACCCAGGGGCGGTGGCTACAATGAGCAGTTCTTC,CASRPRGGGYNEQFF
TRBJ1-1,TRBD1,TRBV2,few,TGTGCCAGCACCTCGGACAGGGTGGGCACTGAAGCTTTCTTT,CASTSDRVGTEAFF
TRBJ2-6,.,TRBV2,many,TGTGCCAGCAGCGTAGAGAGGCCCCCCGAAACTGGGGCCAACGTCCTGACTTTC,CASSVERPPETGANVLTF
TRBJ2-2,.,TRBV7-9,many,TGTGCCAGCAGCTTAGGATCTCGCACCACGAACACCGGGGAGCTGTTTTTT,CASSLGSRTTNTGELFF
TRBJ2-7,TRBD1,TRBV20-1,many,TGCAGTGGGGCACCGGGACAGGGTTACGAGCAGTACTTC,CSGAPGQGYEQYF
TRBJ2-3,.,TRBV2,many,TGTGCCAGCAGTGACCTGGGGAGATCCACAGATACGCAGTATTTT,CASSDLGRSTDTQYF
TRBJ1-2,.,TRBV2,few,TGTGCCAGCAGTGAATTTCTAGAGGATATCTATGGCTACACCTTC,CASSEFLEDIYGYTF
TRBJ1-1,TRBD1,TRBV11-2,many,TGTGCCAGCAGCCGCCCGTGGGACAGGAACACTGAAGCTTTCTTT,CASSRPWDRNTEAFF
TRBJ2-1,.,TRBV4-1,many,TGCGCCAGCAGCCAAGTTCATGGGGGTATGGATGAGCAGTTCTTC,CASSQVHGGMDEQFF
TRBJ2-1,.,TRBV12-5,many,TGTGCTAGTGGTTTATCCCTCCTACAGGGGAGGTCCTACAATGAGCAGTTCTTC,CASGLSLLQGRSYNEQFF
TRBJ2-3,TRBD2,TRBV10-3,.,TGTGCCATCACCGCGAGCGGGAGCGGCAATACGCAGTATTTT,CAITASGSGNTQYF
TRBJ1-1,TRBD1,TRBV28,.,TGTGCCAGCAGTTGGGCAGGGGGCAGCACTGAAGCTTTCTTT,CASSWAGGSTEAFF
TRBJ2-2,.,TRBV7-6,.,TGTGCCAGCAGCCCTGTAGGGGGCGGGGAGCTGTTTTTT,CASSPVGGGELFF
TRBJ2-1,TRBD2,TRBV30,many,TGTGCCTGGATGGGGTCACTAGCGCCACAGTTCTTC,CAWMGSLAPQFF
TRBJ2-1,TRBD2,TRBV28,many,TGTGCCAGCAGTTTACCCCGACTAGCGAAGTACAATGAGCAGTTCTTC,CASSLPRLAKYNEQFF
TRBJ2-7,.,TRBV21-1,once,TGTGCCAGCAACGCGATCCCGGGACTTCTCTACGAGCGGTACTTC,CASNAIPGLLYERYF
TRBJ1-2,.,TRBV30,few,TGTGCCTGGAGTGTACCAGGCAGGCCGGCGTTGCAAGGCTACACCTTC,CAWSVPGRPALQGYTF
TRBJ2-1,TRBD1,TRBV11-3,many,TGTGCCAGCCTCGGACAGGGGTTGGATGAGCAGTTCTTC,CASLGQGLDEQFF
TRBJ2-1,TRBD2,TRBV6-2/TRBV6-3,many,TGTGCCAGCAGTTGGACTAGCGGGGGATACAATGAGCAGTTCTTC,CASSWTSGGYNEQFF
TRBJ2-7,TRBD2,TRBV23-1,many,TGCGCCAGCAGTCAACCGACTAGCAGATACGAGCAGTACTTC,CASSQPTSRYEQYF
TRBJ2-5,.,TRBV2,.,TGTGTCAGCCTGGAACATAGCAACGAGTCGGGGGAGACCCAGTACTTC,CVSLEHSNESGETQYF
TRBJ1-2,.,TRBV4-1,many,TGCGCCAGCAGCCAAGAAGGGGGGGGCGCGATGGATGGCTACACCTTC,CASSQEGGGAMDGYTF
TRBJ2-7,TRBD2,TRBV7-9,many,TGTGCCAGCAGCAACCTAGCGGACTACGAGCAGTACTTC,CASSNLADYEQYF